This T cell receptor (beta chain) was recorded in a study of shared clonotypes between healthy human individuals. Notes on the study in general: Clonotypes shared by all four sorted-subset donors had higher generation probabilities than non-shared clonotypes. Rarefaction showed sorted-subset sequencing was incomplete despite large depth. Across subsets, estimated richness was generally greater for naive than for memory populations.

Germline V CDR1 and CDR2: SGDLS, YYNGEE. CDR3 length equals 12 residues. Trimming took 5 bases from V and 9 from J, leaving 12 bases between them. Measured with immunoSEQ multiplex PCR; TCRdb has only the in-frame clones, and not every one. The table lists some 2.4 million clones, 80% to 95% of them singletons, with 0.36% in the top ten. Points on this clone: Its antigen is unknown.

The TCR comes from a man aged 18-30 years in good health. Some clones in this sample may be carry-over from other donors' samples. The chain links TRBV9 to TRBJ2-1; D is possibly TRBD1 (6 bases). The sample taken for sequencing was naive CD4+ T cells from PBMCs. Sample subset: CD45RA+ positively selected. The CDR3 DNA reads as TGTGCCAGCAGTCGAGCCAGGGGTGAGCAGTTCTTC. Translated, it gives CASSRARGEQFF.